What follows are 30 T cell receptor beta chains derived from one specimen sequenced in a study of blood T cell repertoires in COVID-19. Some clones are missing from TCRdb's copy, which holds only in-frame ones; the method was immunoSEQ multiplex PCR. Of fewer than 80,000 clones in the sample, around 67% are singletons; the top ten hold approximately 20%. The sample taken for sequencing was peripheral blood. Receptor source: a man aged 55-75 years with acute or convalescent COVID-19.

The rearrangement joins TRBV24-1 to TRBJ2-5, with D possibly TRBD2 on 6 matching bases. The CDR3 runs to 16 residues. V gave up 5 bases and J gave up 1 base, with 16 bases separating them. The germline V gene has CDR1 KGHDR and CDR2 SFDVKD. CDR3 nucleotide sequence: TGTGCCACCAGTGGTCACCGGGACTCAGTCCAAGAGACCCAGTACTTC. It encodes CATSGHRDSVQETQYF.

This clone was seen just once. This chain joins TRBV5-6 and TRBJ2-2; 10 nucleotides line up with TRBD1. Germline lookup yields CDR1 SGHDT and CDR2 YYEEEE. Losses at the gene ends were 4 bases for V and 9 bases for J; bases not matched to a gene: 6. This CDR3 is built from 14 residues. The CDR3 is CASSGTGVTRELFF. CDR3 coding DNA: TGTGCCAGCAGCGGGACAGGGGTGACCCGGGAGCTGTTTTTT.

V gene TRBV4-2 combines with J gene TRBJ1-1; the match to TRBD1 covers 8 bases. Germline V gene sequence: CDR1 LGHNA, CDR2 YNFKEQ. After removal of 4 bases from V and 8 bases from J, the junction contained 3 bases not matched to a gene. The CDR3 has 12 residues. The CDR3 DNA is TGTGCCAGCAGCCGCGGACAGGGAGAAGCTTTCTTT. It specifies CASSRGQGEAFF.

The chain combines TRBV6-5 with TRBJ2-3; D not certain. The CDR3 sequence is 13 residues long. With 0 bases removed from V and 6 bases from J, the gap between germline ends came to 7 bases. CDR1 and CDR2 from the germline V gene are MNHEY and SVGAGI. CDR3 in DNA: TGTGCCAGCAGTTACTCAGTTAGCGATACGCAGTATTTT. Translation gives CASSYSVSDTQYF.

The chain links TRBV15 to TRBJ1-6; D might be TRBD1 (5 bases). Trimming left V 0 bases short and J 8 bases short, with 11 bases between. The germline V gene has CDR1 LNHNV and CDR2 YYDKDF (reference sequence). The CDR3 consists of 15 residues. CDR3 amino acids: CATSRDSGGDSPLHF. CDR3 coding DNA: TGTGCCACCAGCAGAGATAGCGGGGGGGATTCACCCCTCCACTTT.

This clone was found a few times. This rearrangement joins TRBV19 to TRBJ2-7; 8 positions match TRBD2. This CDR3 is built from 13 residues. V was clipped by 6 bases and J by 4 bases; unmatched bases: 5. Looked up from germline, CDR1 is LNHDA and CDR2 is SQIVND (reference sequence). DNA for the CDR3: TGTGCCAGTAGCGAGCGGGAGAGTTACGAGCAGTACTTC. Translation: CASSERESYEQYF.

V and J are TRBV5-6 and TRBJ1-4, with D possibly matching TRBD1 (6 bases). This CDR3 has 12 amino acids. Germline CDR1 SGHDT, CDR2 YYEEEE. V was cut by 4 bases and J by 11 bases, with 12 bases left in between. This CDR3 is CASSLNREKLFF. The CDR3 DNA is TGTGCCAGCAGCCTTAACAGGGAGAAACTGTTTTTT.

The table lists this clone with many counts. The J gene is TRBJ2-7, the V gene TRBV11-2; weak D call: TRBD2 (6 bases). Looked up from germline, CDR1 is SGHAT and CDR2 is FQNNGV. Trimming cost V 0 bases and J 1 base, with 16 bases left between them. The CDR3 length is 17 residues. CDR3 loop: CASSLEGEAGRSYEQYF. The CDR3 DNA reads as TGTGCCAGCAGCTTAGAGGGTGAAGCGGGTCGTTCCTACGAGCAGTACTTC.

This chain connects TRBV3-1 (or the pseudogene TRBV3-2) to TRBJ1-6, with TRBD1 as a possible D gene (5 bases). Germline CDR1 reads LGHDT; CDR2 reads YNNKEL (reference sequence). The V end lost 4 bases, the J end lost 7 bases, and 11 bases lay between the germline ends. The CDR3 runs to 14 residues. CDR3 loop: CASSPDITNSPLHF. The CDR3 DNA reads TGTGCCAGCAGCCCGGACATAACAAATTCACCCCTCCACTTT.

This clone came up a few times. The rearrangement joins TRBV7-9 to TRBJ2-7; TRBD1 might be the D (5 bases). CDR3 length: 13 residues. Trimming cost V 6 bases and J 9 bases, with 18 bases left between them. Germline loops: CDR1 SEHNR, CDR2 FQNEAQ (reference sequence). The CDR3 DNA is TGTGCCAGCAGGTTGGACACTACTACGACGCAGTACTTC. This codes for CASRLDTTTTQYF. Variable domain in full (rest from reference TRBV7-9 and TRBJ2-7): DTGVSQNPRHKITKRGQNVTFRCDPISEHNRLYWYRQTLGQGPEFLTYFQNEAQLEKSRLLSDRFSAERPKGSFSTLEIQRTEQGDSAMYLCASRLDTTTTQYFGPGTRLTVT.

This clone has a single count. This sequence joins TRBV28 and TRBJ1-1; D may be TRBD1 (6 bases). Trimming took 8 bases from V and 0 from J, leaving 13 bases between them. Germline V gives CDR1 MDHEN, CDR2 SYDVKM. The CDR3 has 14 amino acids. CDR3 nucleotide sequence: TGTGCCAGCCGCCGGGAGGGGGTGAACACTGAAGCTTTCTTT. Its translation: CASRREGVNTEAFF.

As concerns this clone: One junction end does not reproduce the germline sequence, and a read error may be involved. The CDR3 spells CATGRDPGGTEAFF. Written as DNA, the CDR3 is TGTGCCACCGGCAGAGATCCGGGCGGGACTGAAGCTTTCTTT. The chain links TRBV15 to TRBJ1-1; D uncertain. Germline CDR1 reads LNHNV; CDR2 reads YYDKDF (reference sequence). The CDR3 covers 14 residues. Combining the CDR3 with reference TRBV15 and TRBJ1-1 gives the whole variable domain DAMVIQNPRYQVTQFGKPVTLSCSQTLNHNVMYWYQQKSSQAPKLLFHYYDKDFNNEADTPDNFQSRRPNTSFCFLDIRSPGLGDTAMYLCATGRDPGGTEAFFGQGTRLTVV.

This clone was seen more than once but under ten times. The chain links TRBV6-4 to TRBJ2-1; 12 bases agree with TRBD2. CDR1 is MRHNA and CDR2 is SNTAGT in the germline V gene. This CDR3 comprises 14 residues. The junction had 3 bases not matched to a gene; V was cut back by 3 bases and J by 9 bases. CDR3 loop: CASSETSGGTEQFF. The CDR3 DNA sequence: TGTGCCAGCAGTGAGACTAGCGGGGGTACTGAGCAGTTCTTC.

The V and J genes are TRBV6-2 or TRBV6-3 and TRBJ1-6; the D is unclear. The CDR3 length is 15 residues. Germline lookup yields CDR1 MNHEY and CDR2 SVGEGT. Between the trimmed V and J ends, which lost 5 bases and 0 bases, there was a span of 8 bases. The CDR3 loop reads CASSITSSYNSPLHF. In DNA, the CDR3 is TGTGCCAGCAGTATAACGAGCTCCTATAATTCACCCCTCCACTTT.

This chain joins TRBV7-8 and TRBJ1-4; 9 bases map to TRBD1. J lost 0 bases, V lost 5 bases, and 4 bases had no gene match. This CDR3 region has 16 residues. Germline lookup yields CDR1 SGHVS and CDR2 FQNEAQ. The CDR3 nucleotides read TGTGCCAGCAGCCTACAGGGGGCGCCAACTAATGAAAAACTGTTTTTT. This translates into CASSLQGAPTNEKLFF.

V gene TRBV19 combines with J gene TRBJ1-2; 10 nucleotides match TRBD1. After removal of 6 bases from V and 8 bases from J, the junction contained 9 bases not matched to a gene. The length of the CDR3 is 14 residues. CDR1 and CDR2 from the germline V gene are LNHDA and SQIVND (reference sequence). For the CDR3, the DNA is TGTGCCAGTAGAAAGGACAGGGGGATCCTAGGCTACACCTTC. It yields the protein CASRKDRGILGYTF.

This clone has a single count. V and J are TRBV30 and TRBJ2-2; D not certain. V was pared by 4 bases and J by 5 bases, with 17 bases between. Germline CDR1 reads GTSNPN; CDR2 reads SVGIG (reference sequence). The CDR3 is 15 residues long. In DNA, the CDR3 is TGTGCCTGGATTCCCCGACACCCTACGACCGGGGAGCTGTTTTTT. Translating gives CAWIPRHPTTGELFF.

This chain joins TRBV27 and TRBJ1-2, with D perhaps matching TRBD1 (5 bases). From germline, CDR1 is MNHEY and CDR2 SMNVEV (reference sequence). The length of the CDR3 is 16 residues. Between the trimmed V and J ends, which lost 4 bases and 2 bases, there was a span of 17 bases. In DNA form, the CDR3 reads TGTGCCAGCAGTTCCGCCTTTATGGGGCGGAACTATGGCTACACCTTC. Residues: CASSSAFMGRNYGYTF.

The chain employs TRBV5-1 and TRBJ1-1; tentatively, D is TRBD1 (5 bases). Per the germline V gene, CDR1 is SGHRS and CDR2 is YFSETQ. The CDR3 consists of 16 residues. Trimming left V 1 base short and J 4 bases short, with 17 bases between. CDR3 loop: CASSLRGSLVGTEAFF. The DNA of the CDR3 is TGCGCCAGCAGCTTGAGGGGTAGTTTGGTTGGCACTGAAGCTTTCTTT.

The CDR3 DNA follows: TGTGCCAGCAGCTCAGGGGAGCCTCTCAATCAGCCCCAGCATTTT. Amino acids: CASSSGEPLNQPQHF. The chain employs TRBV28 and TRBJ1-5, with D possibly TRBD1 on 6 matching bases. Germline V lookup: CDR1 MDHEN, CDR2 SYDVKM. The V end was cut by 6 bases, the J end by 3 bases, with 15 bases between. The CDR3 totals 15 residues.

This chain links TRBV4-1 with TRBJ2-7, with 10 bases that match TRBD1. After removal of 3 bases from V and 3 bases from J, the junction contained 8 bases not matched to a gene. CDR1 and CDR2 (germline): MGHRA, YSYEKL. The CDR3 runs 16 residues. CDR3 sequence: CASSQAPGQGFYEQYF. In DNA, the CDR3 is TGCGCCAGCAGCCAGGCCCCGGGACAGGGGTTCTACGAGCAGTACTTC.

This sequence joins TRBV3-1 (or the pseudogene TRBV3-2) and TRBJ2-1, with TRBD2 matching 15 bases. Trimming at V came to 3 bases and at J to 8 bases, leaving 8 bases not matched to a gene. Looked up from germline, CDR1 is LGHDT and CDR2 is YNNKEL (reference sequence). This CDR3 comprises 17 residues. The CDR3 region is CASSHGLAGGITDEQFF. The CDR3, as DNA: TGTGCCAGCAGCCATGGACTAGCGGGGGGGATAACGGATGAGCAGTTCTTC.

The chain recombines TRBV11-2 with TRBJ2-3, with 9 bases identical to TRBD2. With 2 bases clipped from V and 3 bases from J, the junction kept 6 bases outside the gene matches. CDR1 is SGHAT, CDR2 FQNNGV, per germline. The CDR3 totals 16 residues. The CDR3 nucleotides are TGTGCCAGCAGCTTATATCGGACTAGCGCTACAGATACGCAGTATTTT. It is translated as CASSLYRTSATDTQYF. Combining the CDR3 with reference TRBV11-2 and TRBJ2-3 gives the whole variable domain EAGVAQSPRYKIIEKRQSVAFWCNPISGHATLYWYQQILGQGPKLLIQFQNNGVVDDSQLPKDRFSAERLKGVDSTLKIQPAKLEDSAVYLCASSLYRTSATDTQYFGPGTRLTVL.

The rearrangement uses TRBV24-1 and TRBJ1-1; 7 bases are shared with TRBD1. With 7 bases clipped from V and 4 bases from J, the junction kept 5 bases outside the gene matches. CDR3 size: 13 residues. The germline V gene has CDR1 KGHDR and CDR2 SFDVKD. CDR3 coding DNA: TGTGCCACCAGGGGGACAGACAGCACTGAAGCTTTCTTT. The encoded protein is CATRGTDSTEAFF.

This clone turned up a few times. V is TRBV18 and J is TRBJ2-1; no firm D call. Germline lookup yields CDR1 KGHSH and CDR2 LQKENI. This CDR3 has 14 residues. Deletions cut 3 bases from V and 6 bases from J, with 12 bases between. CDR3 residues: CASSPGRFGNEQFF. In DNA, the CDR3 is TGTGCCAGCTCACCGGGCAGGTTCGGCAATGAGCAGTTCTTC.

The chain uses TRBV28 and TRBJ2-1, with D perhaps TRBD1 (6 bases). CDR1 is MDHEN, CDR2 SYDVKM, per germline. Trimming left V 6 bases short and J 10 bases short, with 13 bases between. The CDR3 contains 12 residues. As DNA, the CDR3 is TGTGCCAGCAGCCGCACAGGGAGCGAGCAGTTCTTC. It specifies CASSRTGSEQFF.

The V and J genes are TRBV15 and TRBJ2-3; no definite D call. The CDR3 is 16 amino acids. Germline CDR1 LNHNV, CDR2 YYDKDF (reference sequence). V dropped 0 bases and J dropped 8 bases, with 18 bases sitting between them. The CDR3 loop is CATSRDQYRPDGTQYF. The CDR3 bases are TGTGCCACCAGCAGAGATCAGTACAGACCAGACGGTACGCAGTATTTT.

The V call is TRBV25-1, the J call TRBJ2-1; 10 positions agree with TRBD2. V was pared by 3 bases and J by 6 bases, with 2 bases of the junction left unmatched. The germline V gene encodes CDR1 MGHDK and CDR2 SYGVNS. This CDR3 is built from 14 residues. CDR3 sequence reads: CASSDTSGTNEQFF. DNA for the CDR3: TGTGCCAGCAGTGACACTAGCGGGACCAATGAGCAGTTCTTC.

In its sample, this clone was seen a few times. This CDR3 reads CATSRDRGHYEQYV. The CDR3 DNA reads TGTGCCACCAGCAGGGACAGGGGACATTACGAGCAGTACGTC. The chain links TRBV15 to TRBJ2-7; 9 bases are shared with TRBD1. CDR1 is LNHNV, CDR2 YYDKDF, per germline (reference sequence). J gave up 4 bases and V 3 bases, and 4 bases lay outside the gene matches. The CDR3 runs 14 residues.

This rearrangement joins TRBV6-6 to TRBJ2-7, with D hard to call. In germline, CDR1 is MNHNY, CDR2 SVGAGI (reference sequence). Deletions cut 7 bases from V and 6 bases from J, with 10 bases between. The CDR3 has 11 amino acids. The CDR3 DNA is TGTGCCAGCAAAGTAGATTCCGAGCAGTACTTC. Encoded protein: CASKVDSEQYF.